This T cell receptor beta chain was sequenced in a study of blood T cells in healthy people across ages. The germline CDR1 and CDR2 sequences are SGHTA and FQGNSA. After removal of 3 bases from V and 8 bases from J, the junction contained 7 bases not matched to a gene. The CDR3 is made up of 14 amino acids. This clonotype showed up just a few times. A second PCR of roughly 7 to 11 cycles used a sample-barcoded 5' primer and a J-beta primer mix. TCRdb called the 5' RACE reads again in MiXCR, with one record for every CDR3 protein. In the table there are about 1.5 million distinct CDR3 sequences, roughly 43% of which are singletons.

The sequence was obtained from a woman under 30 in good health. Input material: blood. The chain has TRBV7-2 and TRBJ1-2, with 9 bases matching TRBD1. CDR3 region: CASSFPGQGRGYTF. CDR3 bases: TGTGCCAGCAGCTTCCCGGGACAGGGTCGAGGCTACACCTTC.